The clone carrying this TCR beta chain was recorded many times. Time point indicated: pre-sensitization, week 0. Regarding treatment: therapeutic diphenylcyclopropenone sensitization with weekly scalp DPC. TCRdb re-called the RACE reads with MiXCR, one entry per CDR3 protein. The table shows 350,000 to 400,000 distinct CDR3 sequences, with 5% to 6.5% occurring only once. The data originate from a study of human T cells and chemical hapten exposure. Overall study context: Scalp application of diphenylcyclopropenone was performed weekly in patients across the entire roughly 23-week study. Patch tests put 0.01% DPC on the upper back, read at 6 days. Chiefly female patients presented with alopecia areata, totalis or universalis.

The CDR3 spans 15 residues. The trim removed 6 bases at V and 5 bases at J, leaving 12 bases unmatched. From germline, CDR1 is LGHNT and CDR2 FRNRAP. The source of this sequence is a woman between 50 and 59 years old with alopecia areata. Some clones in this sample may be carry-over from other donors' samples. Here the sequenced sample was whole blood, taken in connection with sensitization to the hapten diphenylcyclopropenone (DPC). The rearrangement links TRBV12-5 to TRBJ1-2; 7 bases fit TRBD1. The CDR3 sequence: CASGLSDRPLYGYTF. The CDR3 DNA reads TGTGCTAGTGGCCTATCGGACAGGCCGCTGTATGGCTACACCTTC.